The 2 T cell receptor beta chains listed next were all sequenced from one sample in a study of T cells after yellow fever vaccination. TCRdb used MiXCR to reprocess the 5' RACE reads, holding one entry per CDR3 protein. This table holds about 110,000 distinct CDR3 sequences, 8% to 9.5% found once. Sequencing used CD8+ T cells sorted from PBMCs, obtained 45 days after the yellow fever booster vaccination. Source of these receptors: a man younger than 40 who received the YFV17D yellow fever vaccine.

Ten or more counts support this clonotype. The rearrangement links TRBV12-3 or TRBV12-4 to TRBJ2-7, with D tentatively TRBD2 (5 bases). V was clipped by 3 bases and J by 4 bases, with 7 bases between them. The CDR3 loop spans 12 amino acids. CDR3 amino acids: CASSLEEYEQYF. CDR3 in DNA: TGTGCCAGCAGTTTGGAGGAATACGAGCAGTACTTC.

In its sample, this clonotype was seen a few times. The V gene is TRBV12-3 or TRBV12-4, the J gene TRBJ2-1; unclear D gene. The ends were cut back, 8 bases at V and 2 bases at J, with 7 bases in the middle. CDR3 length: 12 amino acids. CDR3 DNA sequence: TGTGCCAGCGGGCTAACCTACAATGAGCAGTTCTTC. Its protein is CASGLTYNEQFF.